This T cell receptor (beta chain) was sequenced for a study of blood T cell repertoires in COVID-19. Turning to the study itself: The United States, Italy and Spain provided the acute and convalescent COVID-19 samples.

CDR1 is SSHAT, CDR2 FNYEAQ, per germline (reference sequence). This CDR3 contains 15 residues. In the source study's methods: Amplification with reference gene primers provided the estimates of nucleated cell counts. Sequencing used immunoSEQ multiplex PCR; TCRdb keeps in-frame clones, though not all of them. The DNA gave D and trimming, while V, J and clone size come from that table. The sample holds about 81,000 clones; about 90% are singletons and the top ten take about 4.8%. Details on this clone: A read error may produce the germline difference seen at one junction end.

The rearrangement links TRBV7-7 to TRBJ2-1, with D possibly TRBD1 on 6 matching bases. Sample: peripheral blood. This TCR was recovered from a woman of 80 years or more with acute or convalescent COVID-19. The DNA of the CDR3 is TGTGCTAGCAGCTTAGGCACAGGGAAATTGGATGAGCAGTTCTTC. Translating gives CASSLGTGKLDEQFF.